The 17 T cell receptor beta chains below all came from one sample that was sequenced in a study of OX40 agonist ivuxolimab in advanced cancers. Profiled with immunoSEQ multiplex PCR; TCRdb holds only in-frame clones, not every one. The sample has around 77,000 clones, just under 90% seen once; the top ten hold less than 3%. Source: CD4+ or CD8+ T cells sorted from blood, taken in a trial of the OX40 agonist ivuxolimab. The receptors stem from an adult with an advanced solid tumor such as melanoma, head and neck, liver or kidney cancer.

This chain links TRBV18 with TRBJ2-2, with 8 bases identical to TRBD2. Germline trimming cut 2 bases from V and 7 bases from J; bases unmatched to any gene: 9. CDR1 is KGHSH and CDR2 is LQKENI in the germline V gene. The CDR3 is 16 amino acids. The CDR3 DNA reads TGTGCCAGCTCACCATCCGCGGGGGGAGCCGGCGGGGAGCTGTTTTTT. It translates to CASSPSAGGAGGELFF.

This clone was counted once. The gene calls are TRBV5-5 and TRBJ1-3, with unresolved D. CDR3 length: 14 amino acids. Germline-derived CDR1 and CDR2 are SGHKS and YYEKEE (reference sequence). Trimming shortened V by 4 bases and J by 7 bases, and 15 bases separated the two germline ends. Here the CDR3 DNA reads TGTGCCAGCAGCCCCGCGGAGAGCTCGAACACCATATATTTT. As protein: CASSPAESSNTIYF.

V and J are TRBV19 and TRBJ2-7; 8 bases align to TRBD1. The CDR3 totals 14 residues. Germline V CDR1 and CDR2: LNHDA, SQIVND (reference sequence). The trim removed 3 bases at V and 4 bases at J, leaving 5 bases unmatched. DNA of the CDR3: TGTGCCAGTAGTATGGAACAGGGGGGTTACGAGCAGTACTTC. As protein: CASSMEQGGYEQYF. Full variable domain (rest looked up from reference TRBV19 and TRBJ2-7): DGGITQSPKYLFRKEGQNVTLSCEQNLNHDAMYWYRQDPGQGLRLIYYSQIVNDFQKGDIAEGYSVSREKKESFPLTVTSAQKNPTAFYLCASSMEQGGYEQYFGPGTRLTVT.

CDR3 DNA sequence: TGTGCCACCGGACGAGTCGAGCAGTACTTC. It yields the protein CATGRVEQYF. The rearrangement links TRBV19 to TRBJ2-7; unclear D gene. The CDR3 covers 10 residues. V lost 10 bases and J lost 6, with 10 bases in between. Germline V gives CDR1 LNHDA, CDR2 SQIVND (reference sequence).

V is TRBV2 and J is TRBJ1-4, with a tentative D call TRBD1 (6 bases). Germline V CDR1 and CDR2: SNHLY, FYNNEI. The CDR3 extends over 13 amino acids. V was clipped by 6 bases and J by 7 bases, with 12 bases between them. DNA for the CDR3: TGTGCCAGCAGCTACTACAGGGCTGAAAAACTGTTTTTT. Its protein is CASSYYRAEKLFF.

The chain uses TRBV5-1 and TRBJ1-2, with D tentatively TRBD1 (6 bases). The germline V gene has CDR1 SGHRS and CDR2 YFSETQ. Trimming shortened V by 0 bases and J by 8 bases, and 11 bases separated the two germline ends. The CDR3 totals 13 residues. Here the CDR3 reads CASSLVGQGGYTF. The CDR3 DNA reads TGCGCCAGCAGCTTGGTGGGGCAGGGGGGCTACACCTTC.

The chain uses TRBV5-6 and TRBJ1-2; tentatively, D is TRBD1 (5 bases). The CDR3 runs to 13 residues. Between the trimmed V and J ends, which lost 0 bases and 8 bases, there was a span of 11 bases. CDR1 and CDR2 (germline): SGHDT, YYEEEE. The CDR3, as DNA: TGTGCCAGCAGCTTGGCAGGGTTGGCCGGCTACACCTTC. The encoded protein is CASSLAGLAGYTF.

The chain has TRBV29-1 and TRBJ1-3; no firm D call. There are 13 residues in the CDR3. The V end was cut by 4 bases, the J end by 0 bases, with 7 bases between. Germline loops: CDR1 SQVTM, CDR2 ANQGSEA. The chain's CDR3 is CSVASPSGNTIYF. In DNA form, the CDR3 reads TGCAGCGTTGCGTCTCCCTCTGGAAACACCATATATTTT.

This clone was observed a handful of times. The chain links TRBV6-6 to TRBJ2-7, with no clear D. Germline-derived CDR1 and CDR2 are MNHNY and SVGAGI (reference sequence). The CDR3 sequence is 12 residues long. Trimming removed 6 bases at V and 4 bases at J, with 10 bases between. CDR3 coding DNA: TGTGCCAGCAGCGAACTCGAATACGAGCAGTACTTC. As protein: CASSELEYEQYF.

The CDR3 reads CASTPRTANTEAFF. DNA for the CDR3: TGTGCCAGTACTCCCAGGACAGCGAACACTGAAGCTTTCTTT. This chain connects TRBV19 to TRBJ1-1, with a tentative D call TRBD1 (6 bases). The germline CDR1 and CDR2 sequences are LNHDA and SQIVND (reference sequence). Between the trimmed V and J ends, which lost 7 bases and 1 base, there was a span of 13 bases. The CDR3 consists of 14 residues.

This chain joins TRBV5-6 and TRBJ2-3, with 10 bases identical to TRBD2. Germline V gives CDR1 SGHDT, CDR2 YYEEEE. J gave up 1 base and V 4 bases, and 3 bases lay outside the gene matches. This CDR3 region has 15 residues. CDR3: CASSPGTSGTDTQYF. The CDR3 bases are TGTGCCAGCAGCCCCGGGACTAGCGGCACAGATACGCAGTATTTT.

This chain links TRBV9 with TRBJ2-5; the match to TRBD2 covers 9 bases. Trimming removed 4 bases from V and 2 bases from J; junction bases left unmatched: 3. The CDR3 covers 14 residues. CDR1 SGDLS and CDR2 YYNGEE come from the germline V gene. The CDR3 is CASSRLAGQETQYF. The CDR3 DNA reads TGTGCCAGCAGCCGGCTAGCGGGACAAGAGACCCAGTACTTC.

V gene TRBV7-8 combines with J gene TRBJ1-2; D possibly corresponds to TRBD1 (5 bases). CDR3 size: 12 residues. The V and J ends lost 5 bases and 3 bases respectively, with 7 bases between them. The germline gives CDR1 SGHVS, CDR2 FQNEAQ. This CDR3 reads CASSLGDYGYTF. CDR3 nucleotides: TGTGCCAGCAGCCTAGGGGACTATGGCTACACCTTC.

The chain joins TRBV6-4 to TRBJ2-7, with 15 bases aligning to TRBD2. This CDR3 has 17 amino acids. Germline assignment: CDR1 MRHNA and CDR2 SNTAGT. Trimming took 6 bases from V and 3 from J; bases not matched to a gene: 9. In DNA form, the CDR3 reads TGTGCCAGCAGAGATGGACTAGCGGGAGGGCCTCTCTACGAGCAGTACTTC. This gives the protein CASRDGLAGGPLYEQYF.

On this clone itself: Other DNA sequences of this sample code for an identical CDR3. The CDR3 sequence: CASSLAGGNQPQHF. In DNA, the CDR3 is TGCGCCAGCAGCTTGGCTGGGGGAAATCAGCCCCAGCATTTT. The chain combines TRBV5-1 with TRBJ1-5; tentative D call: TRBD1 (5 bases). The CDR3 is 14 residues long. With 0 bases removed from V and 4 bases from J, the gap between germline ends came to 8 bases. Germline V gene sequence: CDR1 SGHRS, CDR2 YFSETQ.

The chain combines TRBV2 with TRBJ1-1, with D unclear. Germline V gene lookup returns CDR1 SNHLY and CDR2 FYNNEI. The CDR3 is 13 residues long. V dropped 5 bases and J dropped 0 bases, with 7 bases sitting between them. CDR3 DNA: TGTGCCAGCAGTCGCAGCCTGAACACTGAAGCTTTCTTT. Protein sequence: CASSRSLNTEAFF. The full variable domain, in which reference TRBV2 and TRBJ1-1 provide the parts outside the CDR3, is EPEVTQTPSHQVTQMGQEVILRCVPISNHLYFYWYRQILGQKVEFLVSFYNNEISEKSEIFDDQFSVERPDGSNFTLKIRSTKLEDSAMYFCASSRSLNTEAFFGQGTRLTVV.

This clone has just one count. The rearrangement joins TRBV6-5 to TRBJ2-6, with unresolved D. There are 13 residues in the CDR3. The germline gives CDR1 MNHEY, CDR2 SVGAGI. V lost 0 bases to trimming and J lost 3 bases, with 0 bases between them. The CDR3 nucleotides are TGTGCCAGCAGTTACTCTGGGGCCAACGTCCTGACTTTC. Its protein is CASSYSGANVLTF.